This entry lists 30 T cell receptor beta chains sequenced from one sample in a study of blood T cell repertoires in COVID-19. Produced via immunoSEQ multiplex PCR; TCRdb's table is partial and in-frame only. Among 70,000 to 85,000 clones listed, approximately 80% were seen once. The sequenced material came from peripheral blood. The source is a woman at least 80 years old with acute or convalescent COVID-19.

The CDR3 region is CASSSQGLVNYGYTF. As DNA, the CDR3 is TGTGCCAGTAGTTCACAGGGTTTGGTGAACTATGGCTACACCTTC. The J gene is TRBJ1-2, the V gene TRBV19; tentatively, D is TRBD1 (6 bases). This CDR3 is 15 amino acids long. The V and J ends lost 5 bases and 2 bases respectively, with 15 bases between them. CDR1 and CDR2 from the germline V gene are LNHDA and SQIVND (reference sequence).

In DNA, the CDR3 is TGTGCCTGGAGTGTAAGGAGGGGAAGGATGAACACTGAAGCTTTCTTT. Protein: CAWSVRRGRMNTEAFF. The genes are TRBV30 and TRBJ1-1; D possibly corresponds to TRBD1 (5 bases). Per germline, CDR1 GTSNPN and CDR2 SVGIG (reference sequence). The CDR3 loop spans 16 amino acids. V lost 0 bases and J lost 0, with 14 bases in between.

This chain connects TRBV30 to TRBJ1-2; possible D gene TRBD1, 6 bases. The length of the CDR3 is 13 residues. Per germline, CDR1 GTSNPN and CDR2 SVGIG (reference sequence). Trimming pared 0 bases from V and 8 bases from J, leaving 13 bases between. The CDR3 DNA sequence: TGTGCCTGGAGTGTACAACAGGGTTTAGGCTACACCTTC. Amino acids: CAWSVQQGLGYTF.

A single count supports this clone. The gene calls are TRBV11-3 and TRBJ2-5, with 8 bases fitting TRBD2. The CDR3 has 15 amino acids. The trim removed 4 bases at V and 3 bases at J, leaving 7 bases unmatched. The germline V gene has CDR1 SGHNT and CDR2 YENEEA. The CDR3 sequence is CASSSRGAGEETQYF. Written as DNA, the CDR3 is TGTGCCAGCAGCTCCCGGGGAGCGGGGGAAGAGACCCAGTACTTC.

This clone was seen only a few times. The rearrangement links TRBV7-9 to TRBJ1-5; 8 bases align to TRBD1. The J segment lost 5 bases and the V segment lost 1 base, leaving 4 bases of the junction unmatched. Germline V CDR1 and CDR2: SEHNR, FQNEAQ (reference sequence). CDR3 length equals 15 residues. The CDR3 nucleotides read TGTGCCAGCAGCTTAGGGACAGGGCTACATCAGCCCCAGCATTTT. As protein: CASSLGTGLHQPQHF.

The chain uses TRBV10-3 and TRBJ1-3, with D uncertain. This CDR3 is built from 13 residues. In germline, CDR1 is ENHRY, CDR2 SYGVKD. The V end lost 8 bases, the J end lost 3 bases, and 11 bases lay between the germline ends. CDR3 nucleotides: TGTGCCATCGCGAGTTCAAGTGGAAACACCATATATTTT. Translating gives CAIASSSGNTIYF.

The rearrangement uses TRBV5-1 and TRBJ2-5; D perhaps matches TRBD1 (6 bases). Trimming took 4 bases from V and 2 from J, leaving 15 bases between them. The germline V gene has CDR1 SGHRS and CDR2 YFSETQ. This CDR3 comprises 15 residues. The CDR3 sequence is CASSGDTGKQETQYF. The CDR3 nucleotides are TGCGCCAGCAGCGGAGACACAGGGAAACAAGAGACCCAGTACTTC.

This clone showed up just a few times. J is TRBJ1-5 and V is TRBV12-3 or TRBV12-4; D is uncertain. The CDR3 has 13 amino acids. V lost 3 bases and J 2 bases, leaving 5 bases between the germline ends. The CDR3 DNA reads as TGTGCCAGCAGTTTGAGCGGCAATCAGCCCCAGCATTTT. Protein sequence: CASSLSGNQPQHF.

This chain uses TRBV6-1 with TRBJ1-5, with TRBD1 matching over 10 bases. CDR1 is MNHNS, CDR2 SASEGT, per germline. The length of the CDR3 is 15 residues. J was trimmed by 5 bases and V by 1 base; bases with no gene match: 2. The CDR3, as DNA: TGTGCCAGCAGTGAAGGGACAGGGGGAGATCAGCCCCAGCATTTT. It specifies CASSEGTGGDQPQHF.

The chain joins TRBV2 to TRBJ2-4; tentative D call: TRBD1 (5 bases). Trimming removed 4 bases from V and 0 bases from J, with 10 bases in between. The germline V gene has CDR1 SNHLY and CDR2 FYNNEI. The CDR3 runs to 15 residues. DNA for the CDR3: TGTGCCAGCAGTGCGGACACCCTAGCCAAAAACATTCAGTACTTC. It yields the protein CASSADTLAKNIQYF.

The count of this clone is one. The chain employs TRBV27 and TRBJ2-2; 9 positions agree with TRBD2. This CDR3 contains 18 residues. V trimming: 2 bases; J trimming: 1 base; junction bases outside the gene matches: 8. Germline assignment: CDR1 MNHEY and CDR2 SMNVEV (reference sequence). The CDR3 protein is CASSLHSSGALNTGELFF. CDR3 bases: TGTGCCAGCAGTTTACATTCTAGCGGGGCGCTGAACACCGGGGAGCTGTTTTTT.

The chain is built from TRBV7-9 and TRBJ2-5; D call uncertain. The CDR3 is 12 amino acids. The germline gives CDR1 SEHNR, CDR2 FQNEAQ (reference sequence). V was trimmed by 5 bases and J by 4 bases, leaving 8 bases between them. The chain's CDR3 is CASSPGPETQYF. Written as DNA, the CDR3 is TGTGCCAGCAGCCCAGGCCCAGAGACCCAGTACTTC.

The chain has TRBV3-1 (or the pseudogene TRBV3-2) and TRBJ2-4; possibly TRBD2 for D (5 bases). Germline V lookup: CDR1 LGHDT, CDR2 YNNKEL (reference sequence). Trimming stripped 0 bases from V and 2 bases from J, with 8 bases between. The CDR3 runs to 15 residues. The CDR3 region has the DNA TGTGCCAGCAGCCAAGACGGGGTTACCAAAAACATTCAGTACTTC. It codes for CASSQDGVTKNIQYF.

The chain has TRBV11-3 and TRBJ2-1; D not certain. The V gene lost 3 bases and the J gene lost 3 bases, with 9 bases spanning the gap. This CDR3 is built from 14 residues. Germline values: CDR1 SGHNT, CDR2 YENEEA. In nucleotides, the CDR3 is TGTGCCAGCAGCTTCGGCGGCAACTACAATGAGCAGTTCTTC. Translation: CASSFGGNYNEQFF.

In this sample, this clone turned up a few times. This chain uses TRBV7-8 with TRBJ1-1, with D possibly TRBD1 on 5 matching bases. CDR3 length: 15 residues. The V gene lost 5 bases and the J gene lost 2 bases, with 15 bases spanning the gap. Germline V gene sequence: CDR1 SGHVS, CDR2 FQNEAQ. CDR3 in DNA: TGTGCCAGCAGCACCCGGATGGGGGGAAACACTGAAGCTTTCTTT. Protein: CASSTRMGGNTEAFF.

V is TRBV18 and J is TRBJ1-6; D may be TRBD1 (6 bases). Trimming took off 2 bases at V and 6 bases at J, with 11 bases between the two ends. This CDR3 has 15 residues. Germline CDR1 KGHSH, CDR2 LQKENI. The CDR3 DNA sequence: TGTGCCAGCTCACCAGGGGGACAAGCTAATTCACCCCTCCACTTT. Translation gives CASSPGGQANSPLHF.

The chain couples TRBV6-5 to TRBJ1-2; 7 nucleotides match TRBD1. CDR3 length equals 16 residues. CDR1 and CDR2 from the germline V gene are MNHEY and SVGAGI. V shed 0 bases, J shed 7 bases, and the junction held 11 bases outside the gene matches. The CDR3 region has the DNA TGTGCCAGCAGTTACTCGATAGCCCTAACAGGGGCTGGCTACACCTTC. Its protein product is CASSYSIALTGAGYTF.

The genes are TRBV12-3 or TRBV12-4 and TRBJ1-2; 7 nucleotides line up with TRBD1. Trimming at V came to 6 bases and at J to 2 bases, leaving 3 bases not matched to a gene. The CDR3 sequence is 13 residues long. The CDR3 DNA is TGTGCCAGCAGCTTGGGACAGAACTATGGCTACACCTTC. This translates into CASSLGQNYGYTF.

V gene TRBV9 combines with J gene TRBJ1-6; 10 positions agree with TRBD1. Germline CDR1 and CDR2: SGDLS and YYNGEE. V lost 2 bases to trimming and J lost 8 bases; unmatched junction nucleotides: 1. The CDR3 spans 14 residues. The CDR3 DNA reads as TGTGCCAGCAGCGTCGGACAGGGGGATTCACCCCTCCACTTT. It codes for CASSVGQGDSPLHF. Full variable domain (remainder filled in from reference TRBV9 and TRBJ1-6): DSGVTQTPKHLITATGQRVTLRCSPRSGDLSVYWYQQSLDQGLQFLIQYYNGEERAKGNILERFSAQQFPDLHSELNLSSLELGDSALYFCASSVGQGDSPLHFGNGTRLTVT.

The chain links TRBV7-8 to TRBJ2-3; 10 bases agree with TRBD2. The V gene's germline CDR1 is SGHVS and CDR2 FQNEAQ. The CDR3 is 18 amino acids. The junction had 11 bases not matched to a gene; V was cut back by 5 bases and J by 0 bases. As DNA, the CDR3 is TGTGCCAGCAGCCCGACTTTACCTAGCGGGGGTAGCACAGATACGCAGTATTTT. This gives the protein CASSPTLPSGGSTDTQYF.

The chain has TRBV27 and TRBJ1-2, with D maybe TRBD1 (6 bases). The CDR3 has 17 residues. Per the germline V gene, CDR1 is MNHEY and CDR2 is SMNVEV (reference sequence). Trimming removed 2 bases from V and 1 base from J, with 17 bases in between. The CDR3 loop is CASSLRTGLNFNYGYTF. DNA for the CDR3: TGTGCCAGCAGTTTAAGAACAGGGCTCAACTTTAACTATGGCTACACCTTC.

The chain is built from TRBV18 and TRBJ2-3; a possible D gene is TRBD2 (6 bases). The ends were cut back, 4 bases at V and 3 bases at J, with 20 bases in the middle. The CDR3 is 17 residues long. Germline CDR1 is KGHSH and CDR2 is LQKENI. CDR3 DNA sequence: TGTGCCAGCTCACTAAGGTCTCAGGGTCGGGAGACAGATACGCAGTATTTT. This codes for CASSLRSQGRETDTQYF.

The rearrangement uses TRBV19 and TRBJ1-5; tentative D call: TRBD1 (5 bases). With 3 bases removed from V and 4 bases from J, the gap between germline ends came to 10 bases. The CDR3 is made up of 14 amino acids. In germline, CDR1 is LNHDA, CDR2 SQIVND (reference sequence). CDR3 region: CASSIQGSNQPQHF. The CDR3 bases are TGTGCCAGTAGTATCCAGGGATCGAATCAGCCCCAGCATTTT.

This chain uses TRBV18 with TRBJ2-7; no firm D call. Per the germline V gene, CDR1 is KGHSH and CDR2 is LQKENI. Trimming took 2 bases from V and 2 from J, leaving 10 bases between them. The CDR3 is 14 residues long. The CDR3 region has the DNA TGTGCCAGCTCACCAGAAAAAGCGACCTACGAGCAGTACTTC. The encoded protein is CASSPEKATYEQYF.

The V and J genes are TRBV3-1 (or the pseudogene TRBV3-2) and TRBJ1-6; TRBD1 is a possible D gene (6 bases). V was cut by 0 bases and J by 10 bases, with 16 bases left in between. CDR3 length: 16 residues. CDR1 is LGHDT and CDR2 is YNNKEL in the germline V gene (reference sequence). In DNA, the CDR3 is TGTGCCAGCAGCCAAGAAGTTAACAGGGTGGCCTCACCCCTCCACTTT. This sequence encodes CASSQEVNRVASPLHF.

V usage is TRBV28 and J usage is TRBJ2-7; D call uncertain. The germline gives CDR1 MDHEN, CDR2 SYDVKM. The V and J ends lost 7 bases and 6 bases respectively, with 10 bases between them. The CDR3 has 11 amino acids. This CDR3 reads CASNRVGEQYF. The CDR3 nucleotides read TGTGCCAGCAACCGTGTCGGCGAGCAGTACTTC.

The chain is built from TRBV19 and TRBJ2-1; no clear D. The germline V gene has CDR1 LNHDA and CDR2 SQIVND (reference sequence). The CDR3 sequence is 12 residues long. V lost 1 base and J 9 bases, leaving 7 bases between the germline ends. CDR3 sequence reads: CASSIVGFEQFF. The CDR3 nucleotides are TGTGCCAGTAGTATAGTGGGCTTTGAGCAGTTCTTC.

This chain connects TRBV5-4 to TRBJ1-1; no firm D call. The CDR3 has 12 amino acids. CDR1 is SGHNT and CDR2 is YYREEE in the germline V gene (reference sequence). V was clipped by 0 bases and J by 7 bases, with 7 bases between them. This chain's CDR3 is CASSLASSEAFF. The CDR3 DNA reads TGTGCCAGCAGCTTGGCGTCTAGTGAAGCTTTCTTT.

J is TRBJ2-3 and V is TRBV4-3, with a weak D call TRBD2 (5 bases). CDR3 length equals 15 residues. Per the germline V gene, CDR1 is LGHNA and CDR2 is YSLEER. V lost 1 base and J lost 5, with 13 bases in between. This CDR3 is CASSQVTGVGDTQYF. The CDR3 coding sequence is TGCGCCAGCAGCCAAGTGACCGGGGTGGGAGATACGCAGTATTTT.

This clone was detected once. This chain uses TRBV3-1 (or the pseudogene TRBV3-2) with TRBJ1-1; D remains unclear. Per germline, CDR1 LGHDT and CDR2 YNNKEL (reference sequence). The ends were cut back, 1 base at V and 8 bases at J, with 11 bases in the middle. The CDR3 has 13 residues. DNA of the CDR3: TGTGCCAGCAGCCAAGCCCCAGGCGGGGAAGCTTTCTTT. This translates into CASSQAPGGEAFF.